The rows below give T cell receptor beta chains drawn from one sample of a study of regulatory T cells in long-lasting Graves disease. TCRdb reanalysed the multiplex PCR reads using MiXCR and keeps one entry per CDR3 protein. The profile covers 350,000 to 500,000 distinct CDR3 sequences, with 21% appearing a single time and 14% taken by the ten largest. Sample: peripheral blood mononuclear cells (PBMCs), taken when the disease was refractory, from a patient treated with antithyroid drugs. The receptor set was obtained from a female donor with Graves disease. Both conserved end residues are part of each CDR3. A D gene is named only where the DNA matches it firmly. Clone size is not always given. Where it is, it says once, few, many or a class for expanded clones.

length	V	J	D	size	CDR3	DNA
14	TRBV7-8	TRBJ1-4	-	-	CASSLWADNEKLFF	TGTGCCAGCAGCTTATGGGCCGATAATGAAAAACTGTTTTTT
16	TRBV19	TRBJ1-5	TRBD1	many	CASSITPTGGSQPQHF	TGTGCCAGTAGTATTACCCCTACAGGGGGCAGTCAGCCCCAGCATTTT
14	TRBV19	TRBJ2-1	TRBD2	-	CASRGGRAYSEQFF	TGTGCCAGTAGGGGCGGGAGGGCCTACAGTGAGCAGTTCTTC
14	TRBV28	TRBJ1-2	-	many	CASSSLKERYGYTF	TGTGCCAGCAGCTCGTTGAAGGAGCGCTATGGCTACACCTTC
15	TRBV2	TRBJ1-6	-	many	CASSELRSANSPLHF	TGTGCCAGCAGTGAGTTACGGTCGGCCAATTCACCCCTCCACTTT
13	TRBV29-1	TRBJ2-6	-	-	CSVSASGANVLTF	TGCAGCGTTTCGGCCTCTGGGGCCAACGTCCTGACTTTC
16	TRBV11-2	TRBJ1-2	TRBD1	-	CASSLGPGTENYGYTF	TGTGCCAGCAGCTTAGGCCCCGGGACAGAGAACTATGGCTACACCTTC
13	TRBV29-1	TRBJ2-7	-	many	CSATPQGPYEQYF	TGCAGCGCCACGCCACAAGGGCCCTACGAGCAGTACTTC
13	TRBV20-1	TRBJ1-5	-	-	CSATGFWNQPQHF	TGCAGTGCTACAGGGTTTTGGAATCAGCCCCAGCATTTT
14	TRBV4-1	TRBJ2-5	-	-	CAGSPGHPQETQYF	TGCGCCGGCAGCCCTGGACACCCTCAAGAGACCCAGTACTTC
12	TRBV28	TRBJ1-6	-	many	CASSLLYFPLHF	TGTGCCAGCAGTCTCCTTTACTTTCCCCTCCACTTT
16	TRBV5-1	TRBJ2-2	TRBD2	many	CASSFPSGMNTGELFF	TGCGCCAGCAGCTTCCCTAGCGGGATGAACACCGGGGAGCTGTTTTTT
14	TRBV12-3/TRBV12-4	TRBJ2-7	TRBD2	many	CASSLPGEGREQHF	TGTGCCAGCAGTTTGCCGGGGGAGGGTCGCGAGCAGCACTTC
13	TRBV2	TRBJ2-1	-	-	CASSGDGNNEQFF	TGTGCCAGCAGCGGGGACGGGAACAATGAGCAGTTCTTC
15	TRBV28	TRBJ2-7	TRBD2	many	CASSFSVAGAYEQYF	TGTGCCAGCAGTTTTTCCGTAGCGGGAGCCTACGAGCAGTACTTC
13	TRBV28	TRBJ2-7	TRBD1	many	CASSPGQGAHQYF	TGTGCCAGCAGTCCGGGACAGGGGGCCCACCAGTACTTC
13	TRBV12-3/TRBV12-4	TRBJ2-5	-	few	CASRIMGGETQYF	TGTGCCAGCAGGATAATGGGAGGAGAGACCCAGTACTTC